This T cell receptor (beta chain) was identified during a study of cytomegalovirus exposure and HLA in healthy donors (dated by TCRdb to 2017 to 2019). In terms of the full investigation: An earlier analysis of 587 of the donors reported approximately 300 Gb of sequence data and some 110 million unique TCR beta sequences obtained from some 170 million T cells. In addition to the first cohort of approximately 670 subjects, a separate validation cohort of 120 different subjects was used. Every discovery cohort repertoire had been produced on one sequencing platform. Donor age, sex, ethnicity and CMV serostatus were compiled together with the repertoire data. The study aimed to test whether cataloging public T cell receptors could reveal signatures of past pathogen exposure. The genetic ancestry cluster associated with self-reported Caucasian donors included about four fifths of the approximately 400 genotyped donors. Typing coverage varied by locus: about 620-640 donors for A, B, C, DRB1 and DQB1; roughly 510 for DQA1; about 590 for DPA1; around 450 for DPB1. Across about 380 genotyped donors of the cohort, an average of roughly 250,000 unique TCR beta nucleotide sequences per donor were sequenced, and 15% to 20% of those sequences were non-productive. An early release that covered roughly 600 HLA-typed donors contained about 300 gigabases of sequencing data and tens of millions of unique TCR sequences. A later analysis re-examined previously published TCR beta repertoires from several hundred donors and added high-resolution HLA genotyping to investigate patterns of TCR occurrence. Genome-wide SNP genotypes for about three fifths of the roughly 700 donors were used in a later genetic analysis, which treated that subset as a discovery cohort. High-throughput TCR immunosequencing, statistical association of individual TCRs with disease status, and machine learning were combined to predict cytomegalovirus infection status. An earlier analysis of 587 of the donors used high-throughput TCR beta sequencing to judge whether each TCR beta V gene segment behaved as functional or pseudogenic. The study profiled the T cell repertoires of 500 to 800 subjects by immunosequencing and related them to cytomegalovirus serostatus. The later analysis used no new phenotypic data to find candidate immune exposures, relying instead on TCR beta sequences and their occurrence across donors. Because of strong linkage in the cohort, a handful of DR-DQ haplotypes were treated as single units for association and clustering. HLA typing covered class I and class II loci at four-digit resolution.

Details on this clone: The antigen it binds to is not known. The input lacks base qualities; no much larger clone sits a single base away.

The research as a whole found: V-gene and J-gene trimming of TCR beta chains was associated with a missense DCLRE1C variant in a later genetic analysis, and the association was replicated in an independent cohort. The only immune exposure information available for the cohort was CMV serostatus. In a later analysis, several top co-occurrence clusters were reported to appear linked to parvovirus B19, influenza, CMV and Epstein-Barr virus. An earlier analysis of 450 to 750 of the donors showed that most TCR beta V segments appeared in productive rearrangements either about 87% or about 30% of the time, which broadly matched IMGT annotations. Across donors, most TCR sequences were observed very rarely, whereas some public TCRs were present in many individuals. In a later analysis, most CMV-associated TCR beta chains were found to appear HLA-restricted, with HLA associations seemingly driven largely by CMV exposure. A further reported finding was that TCR beta sequences accurately predicted the HLA-A and HLA-B alleles for most subjects in the first cohort. Because counts were too low, around 17 rarely observed V segments, including chromosome 9 orphons, were left out of the earlier analysis of a few hundred of the donors. In vitro tests confirmed that a few of the cytomegalovirus-associated TCR beta chains recognize cytomegalovirus antigens. Correlated functional status among segregating V segments might reflect linkage disequilibrium, but an unknown experimental factor could not be ruled out. A later analysis found that HLA-associated TCR beta chains were more clonally expanded and had lower generation probabilities than equally common non-associated chains. A later genetic analysis reported fewer N-insertions in productive TCRs among donors in an Asian-associated ancestry cluster than the approximately 700-donor mean. In this cohort, only TCR beta chains were sequenced, and detectable features were limited by the absence of alpha or paired-chain data. Because some donors lacked HLA typing at each locus, the association tests relied only on the typed subset. According to a later analysis, TCR association rates differed among HLA loci, with DRB1 alleles showing the most associated TCRs and HLA-C alleles showing the fewest. The authors suggested that the approach could potentially be generalized to other disease states and immunological phenotypes. Presence/absence analyses assumed roughly uniform sequencing depth across donors, an assumption that may not hold. Strong co-occurrence of HLA alleles, especially DR and DQ, made assigning TCR associations to individual alleles difficult. A group of highly shared sequence variants was considered likely to be a technical artifact of the sequencing pipeline. The 87-base-pair reads could not distinguish some IMGT-functional V segments, including TRBV6-2 and TRBV6-3, so those segments were excluded. A later analysis associated some 17,000 TCR beta sequences with specific HLA alleles at a false discovery rate of 0.05. The study gave a list of some 150 TCR beta chains associated with cytomegalovirus. In both the original and validation cohorts, the classifier was reported to diagnose cytomegalovirus status with high specificity and sensitivity.

Library prep was done by the immunoSEQ multiplex PCR assay. For the multiplex PCR, a mixture combining 60 forward primers for TCR Vbeta segments and 13 reverse primers for TCR Jbeta segments was used. Amplification of the CDR3 region of rearranged TCR beta genes was performed with a multiplex PCR assay on genomic DNA. Amplified TCR beta libraries were sequenced as 87-base-pair reads on the Illumina HiSeq System. From the authors' description of their analysis: A later analysis tallied 80 million to 95 million unique TCR beta chains across the 666 repertoires, and around 12 million of those chains were shared by two or more donors. A nearest-neighbor algorithm error-corrected the raw reads and collapsed the reads into unique sequences, merging closely related sequences to remove PCR and sequencing errors. V, D and J gene segments were assigned by aligning CDR3 sequences to IMGT reference sequences. Each retained sequence needed at least a six-nucleotide match to both a V gene segment and a J gene segment. Rearrangements were classified as productive when the CDR3 lacked stop codons and remained in frame with V and J, and all other rearrangements were classified as non-productive. Following IMGT convention, CDR3 was defined as the stretch from the second conserved V-encoded cysteine up to the conserved J-encoded phenylalanine. The earlier analysis of about 640 of the donors excluded any sequence lacking an unambiguous match to a single V gene segment. An earlier analysis of about 590 of the donors classified V segments as functional when productive rearrangements were above 56.7% and as segregating when the standard deviation between donors was above 5%. A statistical classification framework was developed to diagnose cytomegalovirus status using the catalog of TCR beta chain sequences. A later analysis assigned V and J genes by comparing TCR nucleotide sequences with IMGT/GENE-DB human TR gene sequences. In a later analysis, CDR3 sequences and most-parsimonious VDJ recombination scenarios were assigned using the TCRdist pipeline. In a later analysis, each TCR beta chain was defined by its CDR3 amino acid sequence together with its V-gene family, and reads lacking a unique V-gene family were excluded. As a way to deal with suspected cross-contamination and a sequencing artifact, a later analysis dropped 450 to 700 nucleotide sequences that were highly shared and had low generation probability. In a later analysis, a clonal expansion index for each public chain was calculated from normalized within-repertoire ranks of inferred template counts. In a later analysis, generation probabilities were computed with a VDJ recombination model fitted to out-of-frame rearrangements, and the resulting probabilities were checked against IGoR. A later analysis scored TCR-TCR, TCR-HLA and TCR-CMV co-occurrence with hypergeometric tests, applying a repertoire-size bias correction to TCR pairs. In a later analysis, false discovery rates were estimated by permuting HLA or CMV assignments 20 times. In a later analysis, co-occurring TCRs were grouped using DBSCAN, and TCRdist sequence similarity was added for clustering within HLA-allele-positive subsets. For co-occurrence clustering, repertoires with fewer than 30,000 or more than 120,000 public chains were excluded, along with four or five repertoires with anomalous nucleotide sharing. TCRdb retrieved this table from immuneACCESS and kept in-frame rearrangements only. Not all clones are present; in checked studies, unresolved V genes account for under half, and no reason is known for the remainder. That table is the source of V, J and clone size, and D and trimming were worked out from the DNA. The sample table shows some 190,000 clones, and 60% to 85% are seen once. The top ten constitute about 1% of the sample.

In total, approximately 610 healthy bone marrow donors made up the cohort. At the time of sampling, every cohort member was nominally healthy, though immune exposures that went unrecorded were likely present. The donor tested CMV seronegative, placing the donor among the 352 seronegative members of the cohort. A peripheral blood sample was collected from each donor, and TCR beta sequencing was performed on peripheral blood mononuclear cells. The Qiagen DNeasy Blood Extraction Kit was used to extract genomic DNA from the blood cell samples. CDR1 is given as MDHEN and CDR2 as SYDVKM, both from the germline V gene. Spanning cysteine to phenylalanine, the CDR3 consists of 15 amino acids. CDR3 DNA only is kept here, 45 bases in frame from base 1. The V and J ends are trimmed by 7 bases and 4 bases, leaving 17 bases between them.

This TCR came from a woman in her thirties or forties in good health and CMV-seronegative. The sequence is built from TRBV28 and TRBJ1-5, and TRBD1 may be the D gene, going by 5 matching bases. Sequenced material: PBMCs. The bases read TGTGCCAGCATAAGTCTGTCCGGGGGGAATCAGCCCCAGCATTTT. Its translation is CASISLSGGNQPQHF.